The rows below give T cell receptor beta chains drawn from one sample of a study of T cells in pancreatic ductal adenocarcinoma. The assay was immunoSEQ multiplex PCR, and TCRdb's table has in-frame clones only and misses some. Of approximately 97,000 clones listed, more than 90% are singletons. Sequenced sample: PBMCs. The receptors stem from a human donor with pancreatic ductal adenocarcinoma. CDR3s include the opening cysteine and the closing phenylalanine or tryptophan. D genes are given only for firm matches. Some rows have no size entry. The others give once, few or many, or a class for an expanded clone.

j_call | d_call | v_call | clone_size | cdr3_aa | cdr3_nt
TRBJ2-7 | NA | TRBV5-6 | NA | CASSLAGHTYEQYF | TGTGCCAGCAGCTTGGCCGGACATACCTACGAGCAGTACTTC
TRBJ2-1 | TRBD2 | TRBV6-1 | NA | CASSDWPAGAYNEQFF | TGTGCCAGCAGTGATTGGCCTGCGGGGGCCTACAATGAGCAGTTCTTC
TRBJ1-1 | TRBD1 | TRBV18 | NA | CASSPQDRVYTEAFF | TGTGCCAGCTCACCACAGGACAGGGTGTACACTGAAGCTTTCTTT
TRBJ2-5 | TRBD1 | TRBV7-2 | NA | CASSLELGQGVETQYF | TGTGCCAGCAGCTTAGAGTTAGGCCAGGGGGTGGAGACCCAGTACTTC
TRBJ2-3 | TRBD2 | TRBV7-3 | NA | CATSVAGGNTDTQYF | TGTGCCACCAGTGTAGCGGGAGGAAACACAGATACGCAGTATTTT
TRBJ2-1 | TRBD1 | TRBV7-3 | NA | CASSFPTGSNEQFF | TGTGCCAGCAGCTTTCCGACAGGGAGCAATGAGCAGTTCTTC
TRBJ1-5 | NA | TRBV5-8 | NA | CASSLEQSNQPQHF | TGTGCCAGCAGCTTAGAACAGAGCAATCAGCCCCAGCATTTT
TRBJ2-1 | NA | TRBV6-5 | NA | CASRKLDEQFF | TGTGCCAGCAGAAAACTCGATGAGCAGTTCTTC
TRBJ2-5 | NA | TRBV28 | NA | CASNSDRKVRETQYF | TGTGCCAGCAATAGCGACCGAAAGGTCCGCGAGACCCAGTACTTC
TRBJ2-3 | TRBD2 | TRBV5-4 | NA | CASSKTTSVDTQYF | TGTGCCAGCAGCAAGACGACTAGCGTAGATACGCAGTATTTT
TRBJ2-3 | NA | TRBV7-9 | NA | CASSLARGVGDTQYF | TGTGCCAGCAGCTTAGCCCGCGGTGTAGGAGATACGCAGTATTTT
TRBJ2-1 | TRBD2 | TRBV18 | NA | CASSPPRTSSYNEQFF | TGTGCCAGCTCACCACCTAGGACTAGCTCCTACAATGAGCAGTTCTTC
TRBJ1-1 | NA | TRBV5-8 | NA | CASSLLGRTEAFF | TGTGCCAGCAGCTTGTTAGGGAGGACTGAAGCTTTCTTT
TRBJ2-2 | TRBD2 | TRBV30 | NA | CAWKKTGLASGELFF | TGTGCCTGGAAGAAAACGGGACTAGCATCCGGGGAGCTGTTTTTT
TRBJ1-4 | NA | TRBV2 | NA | CASTKTGSGEKLFF | TGTGCCAGCACAAAGACAGGTTCGGGCGAAAAACTGTTTTTT
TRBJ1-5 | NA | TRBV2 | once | CASGRGSPQHF | TGTGCCAGCGGGAGGGGGTCGCCCCAGCATTTT
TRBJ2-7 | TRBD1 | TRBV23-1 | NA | CASSHARDRSYEQYF | TGCGCCAGCAGTCACGCAAGGGACAGGTCCTACGAGCAGTACTTC
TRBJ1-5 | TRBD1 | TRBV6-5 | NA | CASRPSTGWQPQHF | TGTGCCAGCAGACCCTCGACAGGGTGGCAGCCCCAGCATTTT
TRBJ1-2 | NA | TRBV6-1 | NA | CASSPQGSGGYTF | TGTGCCAGCAGCCCACAGGGAAGTGGAGGCTACACCTTC
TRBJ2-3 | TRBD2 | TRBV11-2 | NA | CASSSSGLAGGDTQYF | TGTGCCAGCAGCTCATCCGGTCTAGCGGGAGGGGATACGCAGTATTTT
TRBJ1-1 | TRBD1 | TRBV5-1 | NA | CASSVQGATEAFF | TGCGCCAGCAGCGTTCAGGGGGCTACTGAAGCTTTCTTT
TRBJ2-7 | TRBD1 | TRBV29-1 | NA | CSIGQGGDRGEQYF | TGCAGCATCGGACAGGGGGGGGATCGGGGCGAGCAGTACTTC
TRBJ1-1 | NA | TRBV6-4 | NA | CASSDVPFGTEAFF | TGTGCCAGCAGTGACGTCCCATTCGGCACTGAAGCTTTCTTT
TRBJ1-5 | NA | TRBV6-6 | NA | CASSLSDRPNQPQHF | TGTGCCAGCAGTTTGTCCGACAGGCCGAATCAGCCCCAGCATTTT
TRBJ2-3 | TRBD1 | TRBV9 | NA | CASSVTGQGDTQYF | TGTGCCAGCAGCGTAACAGGACAGGGGGATACGCAGTATTTT
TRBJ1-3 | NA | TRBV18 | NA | CASSPGDYSGNTIYF | TGTGCCAGCTCACCGGGGGACTACTCTGGAAACACCATATATTTT
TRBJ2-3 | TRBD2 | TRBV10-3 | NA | CATGGAPTDTQYF | TGTGCCACCGGGGGGGCCCCCACAGATACGCAGTATTTT
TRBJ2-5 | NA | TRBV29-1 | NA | CSVFGDQETQYF | TGCAGCGTTTTCGGGGATCAAGAGACCCAGTACTTC
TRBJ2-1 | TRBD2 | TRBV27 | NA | CASSWGGRSPHNEQFF | TGTGCCAGCAGTTGGGGCGGGAGAAGTCCCCACAATGAGCAGTTCTTC
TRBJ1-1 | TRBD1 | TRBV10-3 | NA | CATGQGNTEAFF | TGTGCCACCGGACAGGGAAACACTGAAGCTTTCTTT
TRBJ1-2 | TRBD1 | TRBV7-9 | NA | CASSLTGGDPGYTF | TGTGCCAGCAGCTTGACAGGGGGCGACCCTGGCTACACCTTC
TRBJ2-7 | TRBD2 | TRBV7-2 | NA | CASSLATSGFLYEQYF | TGTGCCAGCAGCTTAGCGACTAGCGGGTTCCTCTACGAGCAGTACTTC
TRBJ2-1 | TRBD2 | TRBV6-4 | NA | CASSGGSSYNEQFF | TGTGCCAGCAGTGGCGGGAGCTCCTACAATGAGCAGTTCTTC
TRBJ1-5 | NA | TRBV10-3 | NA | CAISDSNSNQPQHF | TGTGCCATCAGTGACAGTAATAGCAATCAGCCCCAGCATTTT
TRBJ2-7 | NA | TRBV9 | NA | CASSPRQDGYEQYF | TGTGCCAGCAGCCCAAGACAGGACGGGTACGAGCAGTACTTC
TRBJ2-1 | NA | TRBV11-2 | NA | CASSLSAGQIYNEQFF | TGTGCCAGCAGCTTATCCGCCGGACAGATCTACAATGAGCAGTTCTTC
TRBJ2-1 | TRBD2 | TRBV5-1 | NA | CASSRTGGYEQFF | TGCGCCAGCAGCCGAACGGGGGGATATGAGCAGTTCTTC
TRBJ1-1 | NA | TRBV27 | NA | CASSLGREAFF | TGTGCCAGCAGTTTAGGGAGGGAAGCTTTCTTT
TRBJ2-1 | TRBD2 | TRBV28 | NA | CASSLAGGFVGEQFF | TGTGCCAGCAGTTTAGCGGGAGGATTTGTGGGTGAGCAGTTCTTC
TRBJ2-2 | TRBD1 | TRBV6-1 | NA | CASTKGQGDTGELFF | TGTGCCAGCACCAAAGGACAGGGGGACACCGGGGAGCTGTTTTTT
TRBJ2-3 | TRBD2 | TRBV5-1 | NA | CASSLAVTGGTDTQYF | TGCGCCAGCAGCTTGGCCGTTACGGGAGGGACAGATACGCAGTATTTT
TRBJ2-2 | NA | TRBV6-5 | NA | CASSYGLGGTGELFF | TGTGCCAGCAGTTACGGACTCGGGGGCACCGGGGAGCTGTTTTTT
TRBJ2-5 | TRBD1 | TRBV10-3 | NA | CAISVQGTGETQYF | TGTGCCATCAGTGTACAGGGGACGGGGGAGACCCAGTACTTC
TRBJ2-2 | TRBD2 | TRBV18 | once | CASSPPVAGANTGELFF | TGTGCCAGCTCACCACCGGTTGCGGGGGCGAACACCGGGGAGCTGTTTTTT
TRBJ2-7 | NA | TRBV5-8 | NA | CASRTDYEQYF | TGTGCCAGCAGAACTGACTACGAGCAGTACTTC